These 25 T cell receptor beta chains originate from one sample sequenced in a study of blood T cell repertoires in COVID-19. Sequenced by immunoSEQ multiplex PCR; TCRdb stores in-frame clones only, minus some. The repertoire holds over 100,000 clones, with about 90% as singletons. Sequencing was done on a sample of peripheral blood. These receptor sequences come from a human donor in a cohort sampled during active COVID-19.

This rearrangement joins TRBV5-6 to TRBJ2-7, with 8 nucleotides matching TRBD2. The CDR3 runs 14 residues. After removal of 6 bases from V and 3 bases from J, the junction contained 8 bases not matched to a gene. The germline gives CDR1 SGHDT, CDR2 YYEEEE. The CDR3 sequence is CASTPNGGGYEQYF. CDR3 sequence (DNA): TGTGCCAGCACCCCGAACGGGGGGGGCTACGAGCAGTACTTC.

V gene TRBV6-6 combines with J gene TRBJ1-1; the match to TRBD1 covers 10 bases. Looked up from germline, CDR1 is MNHNY and CDR2 is SVGAGI (reference sequence). The CDR3 is 18 amino acids. Losses at the gene ends were 5 bases for V and 6 bases for J; bases not matched to a gene: 18. The chain's CDR3 is CASSRNPGQGPRGPEAFF. CDR3 nucleotide sequence: TGTGCCAGCAGTCGAAATCCGGGACAGGGGCCCCGTGGGCCTGAAGCTTTCTTT.

The chain links TRBV3-1 (or the pseudogene TRBV3-2) to TRBJ1-2; TRBD1 is a possible D gene (6 bases). Germline loops: CDR1 LGHDT, CDR2 YNNKEL (reference sequence). CDR3 length: 15 residues. Trimming removed 0 bases from V and 4 bases from J, with 12 bases in between. The CDR3 region is CASSQEDRPRYGYTF. CDR3 in DNA: TGTGCCAGCAGCCAAGAAGACAGGCCCCGCTATGGCTACACCTTC.

CDR3 loop: CASSLSLPGNEQYF. In DNA, the CDR3 is TGTGCCAGCAGCTTATCTCTCCCAGGGAACGAGCAGTACTTC. The chain couples TRBV11-2 to TRBJ2-7; the D gene is possibly TRBD1 (5 bases). Germline V gene lookup returns CDR1 SGHAT and CDR2 FQNNGV. Between the trimmed V and J ends, which lost 2 bases and 5 bases, there was a span of 13 bases. This CDR3 is 14 amino acids long.

The chain uses TRBV2 and TRBJ2-2, with 10 nucleotides matching TRBD2. The ends lost 8 bases at V and 2 bases at J; junction bases unmatched: 8. Germline values: CDR1 SNHLY, CDR2 FYNNEI. The CDR3 is 16 residues long. CDR3 amino acids: CASAGTSVRNTGELFF. DNA for the CDR3: TGTGCCAGCGCCGGGACTAGCGTGAGAAACACCGGGGAGCTGTTTTTT.

The chain joins TRBV27 to TRBJ1-5, with unresolved D. This CDR3 comprises 15 residues. Germline CDR1 and CDR2: MNHEY and SMNVEV (reference sequence). V shed 0 bases and J shed 0 bases, with 6 bases lying between them. CDR3 region: CASSLSRSSNQPQHF. The CDR3 DNA reads TGTGCCAGCAGTTTATCTCGGAGTAGCAATCAGCCCCAGCATTTT.

The chain links TRBV19 to TRBJ1-2, with 9 bases lining up with TRBD1. The CDR3 length is 15 residues. Germline values: CDR1 LNHDA, CDR2 SQIVND (reference sequence). The J segment lost 2 bases and the V segment lost 8 bases, leaving 9 bases of the junction unmatched. The CDR3 DNA follows: TGTGCCAGTTCCCCCGACAGGGGGGTAAACTATGGCTACACCTTC. As protein: CASSPDRGVNYGYTF.

The V gene is TRBV5-1, the J gene TRBJ1-1; tentative D call: TRBD1 (5 bases). The V gene's germline CDR1 is SGHRS and CDR2 YFSETQ. With 4 bases removed from V and 7 bases from J, the gap between germline ends came to 20 bases. The CDR3 contains 15 residues. The CDR3 region is CASSSLTVPGNEAFF. CDR3 sequence (DNA): TGCGCCAGCAGCAGCTTGACAGTACCTGGGAATGAAGCTTTCTTT.

The chain has TRBV12-5 and TRBJ1-6; D gene ambiguous. Deletions cut 7 bases from V and 5 bases from J, with 18 bases between. The CDR3 is 16 amino acids. Germline CDR1 reads LGHNT; CDR2 reads FRNRAP. The CDR3 spells CASAQTRRSDNSPLHF. DNA of the CDR3: TGTGCTAGTGCCCAAACTCGGCGGTCGGATAATTCACCCCTCCACTTT.

The chain carries TRBV20-1 and TRBJ2-5; possibly TRBD1 for D (5 bases). Germline lookup yields CDR1 DFQATT and CDR2 SNEGSKA (reference sequence). V dropped 3 bases and J dropped 4 bases, with 9 bases sitting between them. This CDR3 spans 12 amino acids. CDR3 coding DNA: TGCAGTGCTAGTCCCAGGGCAGAGACCCAGTACTTC. Translated: CSASPRAETQYF.

The chain links TRBV4-3 to TRBJ2-1; perhaps TRBD2 as D (6 bases). The V end was cut by 0 bases, the J end by 4 bases, with 13 bases between. CDR3 length equals 16 residues. In germline, CDR1 is LGHNA, CDR2 YSLEER. CDR3 bases: TGCGCCAGCAGCCAAGAAGGTAGCGGAGGGTACAATGAGCAGTTCTTC. Residues: CASSQEGSGGYNEQFF.

The CDR3 coding sequence is TGTGCCAGCAGCGTAGACAGGGGTGGCTCTGGGGCCAACGTCCTGACTTTC. Encoded protein: CASSVDRGGSGANVLTF. V gene TRBV9 combines with J gene TRBJ2-6; 7 bases map to TRBD1. Germline V lookup: CDR1 SGDLS, CDR2 YYNGEE. After removal of 0 bases from V and 0 bases from J, the junction contained 3 bases not matched to a gene. This CDR3 spans 17 amino acids.

The chain combines TRBV7-2 with TRBJ1-1; 7 bases match TRBD1. Germline lookup yields CDR1 SGHTA and CDR2 FQGNSA. The V segment lost 5 bases and the J segment 3 bases; nucleotides outside the gene matches: 9. CDR3 size: 15 residues. The CDR3 sequence: CASSPRGLGDTEAFF. In nucleotides, the CDR3 is TGTGCCAGCAGCCCTAGGGGGCTCGGTGACACTGAAGCTTTCTTT.

The chain links TRBV7-9 to TRBJ2-1; TRBD2 agrees at 14 bases. The length of the CDR3 is 17 residues. Germline V gives CDR1 SEHNR, CDR2 FQNEAQ (reference sequence). V trimming: 7 bases; J trimming: 7 bases; junction bases outside the gene matches: 12. The CDR3 DNA reads TGTGCCAGCAACCAACCGGGACTAGCGGGAGTTGGGAATGAGCAGTTCTTC. This encodes CASNQPGLAGVGNEQFF.

CDR3 sequence (DNA): TGCAGCCTCGCAGGGGACACCGGGGAGCTGTTTTTT. Residues: CSLAGDTGELFF. The V call is TRBV29-1, the J call TRBJ2-2; D may be TRBD1 (6 bases). V was trimmed by 8 bases and J by 3 bases, leaving 10 bases between them. Germline values: CDR1 SQVTM, CDR2 ANQGSEA. CDR3 size: 12 residues.

The chain has TRBV19 and TRBJ2-5; 7 bases are shared with TRBD1. This CDR3 spans 15 amino acids. The germline CDR1 and CDR2 sequences are LNHDA and SQIVND (reference sequence). With V trimmed by 5 bases and J by 7 bases, 13 bases remained unmatched. The CDR3 protein is CASSSGTDPKVTQYF. CDR3 coding DNA: TGTGCCAGTAGTTCCGGGACAGACCCAAAGGTGACCCAGTACTTC.

The chain carries TRBV7-3 and TRBJ1-2; the match to TRBD1 covers 8 bases. The CDR3 runs 15 residues. CDR1 and CDR2 (germline): SGHTA, FQGTGA. With V trimmed by 6 bases and J by 4 bases, 10 bases remained unmatched. The CDR3 region is CASRTTGTGPYGYTF. DNA for the CDR3: TGTGCCAGCAGAACTACCGGGACAGGACCCTATGGCTACACCTTC.

The genes are TRBV19 and TRBJ2-1; 15 nucleotides agree with TRBD2. Losses at the gene ends were 5 bases for V and 0 bases for J; bases not matched to a gene: 8. CDR1 LNHDA and CDR2 SQIVND come from the germline V gene (reference sequence). The CDR3 contains 19 residues. The CDR3 DNA follows: TGTGCCAGTAGTCCCGGGACTAGCGGGAGGCCGGTCTCCTACAATGAGCAGTTCTTC. It encodes CASSPGTSGRPVSYNEQFF.

This chain joins TRBV27 and TRBJ2-7; 10 bases match TRBD2. V shed 3 bases, J shed 3 bases, and the junction held 2 bases outside the gene matches. This CDR3 spans 14 amino acids. Per the germline V gene, CDR1 is MNHEY and CDR2 is SMNVEV (reference sequence). CDR3 nucleotide sequence: TGTGCCAGCAGTTTTAGCGGGGGGCGCTACGAGCAGTACTTC. Translating it yields CASSFSGGRYEQYF.

The chain is built from TRBV7-2 and TRBJ1-1; D remains ambiguous. Germline loops: CDR1 SGHTA, CDR2 FQGNSA. This CDR3 is 14 amino acids long. Trimming removed 1 base at V and 2 bases at J, with 8 bases between. CDR3 loop: CASSLGDYNTEAFF. The CDR3 DNA reads TGTGCCAGCAGCTTAGGAGACTACAACACTGAAGCTTTCTTT.

This chain links TRBV5-4 with TRBJ1-4; D is perhaps TRBD1 (5 bases). The CDR3 length is 12 residues. Germline V CDR1 and CDR2: SGHNT, YYREEE (reference sequence). V lost 2 bases to trimming and J lost 8 bases, with 7 bases between them. The CDR3: CASSFRGEKLFF. The CDR3 DNA sequence: TGTGCCAGCAGCTTCCGGGGGGAAAAACTGTTTTTT.

The chain uses TRBV10-2 and TRBJ2-7; 7 bases fit TRBD1. The germline gives CDR1 WSHSY, CDR2 SAAADI. V lost 3 bases and J lost 3; bases outside the gene matches: 8. This CDR3 has 15 amino acids. As DNA, the CDR3 is TGCGCCAGCAGTGATTTTGGACAGGTAAACTACGAGCAGTACTTC. Translating it yields CASSDFGQVNYEQYF.

CDR3 in DNA: TGTGCCAGTCGTCCGACAGGGAAACGTTACGAGCAGTACTTC. This encodes CASRPTGKRYEQYF. The chain recombines TRBV19 with TRBJ2-7; 7 positions match TRBD1. The CDR3 length is 14 residues. Germline V gene lookup returns CDR1 LNHDA and CDR2 SQIVND (reference sequence). After removal of 8 bases from V and 4 bases from J, the junction contained 11 bases not matched to a gene. Full variable domain (missing parts from reference TRBV19 and TRBJ2-7): DGGITQSPKYLFRKEGQNVTLSCEQNLNHDAMYWYRQDPGQGLRLIYYSQIVNDFQKGDIAEGYSVSREKKESFPLTVTSAQKNPTAFYLCASRPTGKRYEQYFGPGTRLTVT.

The rearrangement uses TRBV5-1 and TRBJ2-1; 8 positions agree with TRBD1. Trimming at V came to 0 bases and at J to 8 bases, leaving 7 bases not matched to a gene. This CDR3 has 15 amino acids. CDR1 is SGHRS, CDR2 YFSETQ, per germline. This CDR3 is CASSLARTGRDEQFF. The CDR3, as DNA: TGCGCCAGCAGCTTGGCCCGGACAGGGCGGGATGAGCAGTTCTTC.

The rearrangement uses TRBV2 and TRBJ1-2; D is perhaps TRBD1 (5 bases). From germline, CDR1 is SNHLY and CDR2 FYNNEI. The CDR3 spans 13 residues. With 4 bases removed from V and 3 bases from J, the gap between germline ends came to 9 bases. The CDR3 protein is CASSGAGDYGYTF. The CDR3 coding sequence is TGTGCCAGCAGTGGGGCGGGGGACTATGGCTACACCTTC.